This TCR beta chain was obtained from a study of shared clonotypes between healthy human individuals. Across the whole study: Donors were a couple of women and a few men aged 18 to 49.

CD8 cells classed as naive were CD45RO-negative and positively selected for CCR7, excluding terminally differentiated effector memory CD45RA+ cells. Trimming took 6 bases from V and 4 from J, leaving 15 bases between them. The V gene's germline CDR1 is SQVTM and CDR2 ANQGSEA. The CDR3 runs to 13 residues. The table came from immunoSEQ multiplex PCR; TCRdb's copy has only in-frame clones and leaves some out. In the table there are roughly 2.1 million clones, more than 85% of which are singletons. The sample taken for sequencing was naive CD8+ T cells from PBMCs. The chain links TRBV29-1 to TRBJ1-1; a weak D match, TRBD1 (6 bases). This TCR was sampled from a man aged 18 to 35 in good health. Some clones in this sample may be carry-over from other donors' samples. The CDR3 sequence: CSVAGGAGTEAFF. The CDR3 region has the DNA TGCAGCGTCGCGGGGGGCGCAGGCACTGAAGCTTTCTTT.